Each of the 26 T cell receptor beta chains below was sequenced from the same sample in a study of cytomegalovirus exposure and HLA in healthy donors. Some clones are missing from TCRdb's copy, which holds only in-frame ones; the method was immunoSEQ multiplex PCR. The sample records 250,000 or so clones, nearly 90% being singletons. The sequenced sample consisted of PBMCs. The source is a woman aged 18-29 years in good health and CMV-seronegative.

This sequence joins TRBV4-3 and TRBJ2-7, with a possible D match to TRBD1 (6 bases). V lost 2 bases and J 1 base, leaving 12 bases between the germline ends. This CDR3 is 15 amino acids long. From germline, CDR1 is LGHNA and CDR2 YSLEER. CDR3 in amino acids: CASSQFTGRSYEQYF. Written as DNA, the CDR3 is TGCGCCAGCAGCCAATTCACAGGGAGATCCTACGAGCAGTACTTC.

This clone was counted a few times. J is TRBJ1-2 and V is TRBV27; 9 bases match TRBD1. The junction had 10 bases not matched to a gene; V was cut back by 3 bases and J by 8 bases. The CDR3 sequence is 15 residues long. Germline CDR1 MNHEY, CDR2 SMNVEV (reference sequence). The CDR3 protein is CASSFSTGTGQGYTF. The CDR3 DNA reads TGTGCCAGCAGTTTCTCGACCGGGACAGGGCAAGGCTACACCTTC.

The chain links TRBV28 to TRBJ1-5, with TRBD1 matching over 8 bases. Germline V lookup: CDR1 MDHEN, CDR2 SYDVKM. J lost 7 bases, V lost 5 bases, and 10 bases had no gene match. The CDR3 extends over 15 amino acids. This CDR3 reads CASSASGTGGQPQHF. CDR3 DNA sequence: TGTGCCAGCAGTGCCTCCGGGACAGGTGGGCAGCCCCAGCATTTT.

The V gene is TRBV19, the J gene TRBJ2-7, with 8 bases lining up with TRBD2. Trimming took 6 bases from V and 2 from J; bases not matched to a gene: 9. Germline V gene data show CDR1 as LNHDA and CDR2 as SQIVND (reference sequence). This CDR3 contains 15 residues. The chain's CDR3 is CASSPAAGDTYEQYF. CDR3 sequence (DNA): TGTGCCAGTAGCCCGGCAGCGGGGGATACCTACGAGCAGTACTTC. The entire variable domain, with the rest obtained from reference TRBV19 and TRBJ2-7, is as follows: DGGITQSPKYLFRKEGQNVTLSCEQNLNHDAMYWYRQDPGQGLRLIYYSQIVNDFQKGDIAEGYSVSREKKESFPLTVTSAQKNPTAFYLCASSPAAGDTYEQYFGPGTRLTVT.

In DNA form, the CDR3 reads TGTGCCATCGGTTCTTCTAGTAGTTCACCCCTCCACTTT. It codes for CAIGSSSSSPLHF. The V and J genes are TRBV10-3 and TRBJ1-6, with D unresolved. V was pared by 8 bases and J by 9 bases, with 14 bases between. This CDR3 has 13 residues. Per germline, CDR1 ENHRY and CDR2 SYGVKD.

The genes are TRBV5-1 and TRBJ2-5, with TRBD2 matching over 9 bases. Germline lookup yields CDR1 SGHRS and CDR2 YFSETQ. The CDR3 totals 15 residues. Trimming at V came to 0 bases and at J to 4 bases, leaving 4 bases not matched to a gene. The CDR3 DNA follows: TGCGCCAGCAGCTTGGCCGCGGGGGGGCCAGAGACCCAGTACTTC. This codes for CASSLAAGGPETQYF. Full variable domain (missing parts from reference TRBV5-1 and TRBJ2-5): KAGVTQTPRYLIKTRGQQVTLSCSPISGHRSVSWYQQTPGQGLQFLFEYFSETQRNKGNFPGRFSGRQFSNSRSEMNVSTLELGDSALYLCASSLAAGGPETQYFGPGTRLLVL.

This sequence joins TRBV6-5 and TRBJ1-1; D is unresolved. CDR1 is MNHEY, CDR2 SVGAGI, per germline. Trimming removed 0 bases from V and 1 base from J, with 12 bases in between. The CDR3 spans 16 residues. CDR3 amino acids: CASSYSSETPNTEAFF. In DNA, the CDR3 is TGTGCCAGCAGTTACTCTTCGGAGACCCCGAACACTGAAGCTTTCTTT.

The gene calls are TRBV19 and TRBJ2-1; the match to TRBD1 covers 8 bases. The V gene's germline CDR1 is LNHDA and CDR2 SQIVND (reference sequence). The J segment lost 4 bases and the V segment lost 3 bases, leaving 5 bases of the junction unmatched. The length of the CDR3 is 15 residues. CDR3 nucleotides: TGTGCCAGTAGTATCCAGGGGGCCCGATACAATGAGCAGTTCTTC. It codes for CASSIQGARYNEQFF.

The rearrangement links TRBV28 to TRBJ2-3; D is uncertain. Germline lookup yields CDR1 MDHEN and CDR2 SYDVKM. CDR3 length: 12 residues. Trimming pared 6 bases from V and 4 bases from J, leaving 8 bases between. The CDR3 spells CASSFLADTQYF. The CDR3 bases are TGTGCCAGCAGCTTTCTAGCAGATACGCAGTATTTT.

The V call is TRBV10-3, the J call TRBJ1-2, with TRBD1 identical over 8 bases. The CDR3 consists of 11 residues. Germline CDR1 is ENHRY and CDR2 is SYGVKD. J lost 5 bases, V lost 10 bases, and 3 bases had no gene match. The CDR3 here is CATYRGYGYTF. In DNA, the CDR3 is TGTGCCACGTACAGGGGGTATGGCTACACCTTC.

The genes are TRBV6-1 and TRBJ2-7, with 12 bases lining up with TRBD1. The germline V gene encodes CDR1 MNHNS and CDR2 SASEGT. With 4 bases clipped from V and 1 base from J, the junction kept 8 bases outside the gene matches. This CDR3 is built from 17 residues. This CDR3 is CASSGLPGQGASYEQYV. The CDR3 DNA reads TGTGCCAGCAGTGGCCTCCCGGGACAGGGGGCTTCCTACGAGCAGTACGTC.

This clone is a singleton in its sample. Compared with germline, one end of the junction differs, possibly owing to a read error. The chain joins TRBV7-7 to TRBJ2-3; 12 bases agree with TRBD2. CDR3 length: 16 residues. Germline CDR1 reads SSHAT; CDR2 reads FNYEAQ (reference sequence). The CDR3 DNA follows: TGTGCTAGCAGCTTAGGACCTAGCGGGGGGGCAGATACGCAGTATTTT. This gives the protein CASSLGPSGGADTQYF.

This sequence joins TRBV11-2 and TRBJ1-5; 8 nucleotides agree with TRBD1. V shed 7 bases and J 6 bases; nucleotides not matched to a gene: 5. Germline lookup yields CDR1 SGHAT and CDR2 FQNNGV. The CDR3 covers 13 residues. CDR3 sequence (DNA): TGTGCCAGCATTCAGGGGGCCGGTCAGCCCCAGCATTTT. It codes for CASIQGAGQPQHF.

This sequence joins TRBV2 and TRBJ1-2; TRBD1 agrees at 8 bases. Germline lookup yields CDR1 SNHLY and CDR2 FYNNEI. CDR3 length: 14 residues. The junction had 9 bases not matched to a gene; V was cut back by 8 bases and J by 4 bases. The CDR3 loop reads CASYLTGGSYGYTF. CDR3 in DNA: TGTGCCAGCTACCTCACAGGGGGTAGCTATGGCTACACCTTC.

The chain carries TRBV27 and TRBJ2-1; the D gene is possibly TRBD1 (6 bases). The CDR3 is made up of 14 amino acids. CDR1 MNHEY and CDR2 SMNVEV come from the germline V gene (reference sequence). Trimming pared 4 bases from V and 4 bases from J, leaving 11 bases between. The DNA for the CDR3 is TGTGCCAGCAGTTCAGGGGCAGATTACAATGAGCAGTTCTTC. It yields the protein CASSSGADYNEQFF.

The chain uses TRBV19 and TRBJ2-6; TRBD2 is a possible D gene (6 bases). Trimming left V 9 bases short and J 1 base short, with 16 bases between. There are 16 residues in the CDR3. Per germline, CDR1 LNHDA and CDR2 SQIVND (reference sequence). Here the CDR3 DNA reads TGTGCCAGCTTCCGGGACTGGAGATCTGGGGCCAACGTCCTGACTTTC. This codes for CASFRDWRSGANVLTF.

The chain is built from TRBV28 and TRBJ1-6, with D unresolved. The CDR3 extends over 14 amino acids. Trimming stripped 5 bases from V and 5 bases from J, with 10 bases between. The germline V gene has CDR1 MDHEN and CDR2 SYDVKM. In DNA, the CDR3 is TGTGCCAGCAGTCCTCGGAGGGATAATTCACCCCTCCACTTT. As protein: CASSPRRDNSPLHF.

In its sample, this clone was seen once. The chain combines TRBV7-2 with TRBJ2-3, with 7 nucleotides matching TRBD2. This CDR3 has 15 amino acids. Germline CDR1 reads SGHTA; CDR2 reads FQGNSA. The V gene end was trimmed by 4 bases and the J gene end by 2 bases; junction bases not matched to a gene: 6. In DNA form, the CDR3 reads TGTGCCAGCAGCTCCCCTGGACTAGTCACAGATACGCAGTATTTT. Translating it yields CASSSPGLVTDTQYF.

CDR3: CASSSGNTEAFF. The DNA of the CDR3 is TGTGCCAGCAGTTCCGGGAACACTGAAGCTTTCTTT. The chain links TRBV27 to TRBJ1-1; D is uncertain. Germline assignment: CDR1 MNHEY and CDR2 SMNVEV (reference sequence). The CDR3 is 12 amino acids. Trimming took off 4 bases at V and 1 base at J, with 4 bases between the two ends.

The chain recombines TRBV6-1 with TRBJ2-5; tentatively, D is TRBD1 (6 bases). Deletions cut 10 bases from V and 5 bases from J, with 17 bases between. CDR1 is MNHNS, CDR2 SASEGT, per germline. The CDR3 consists of 13 residues. Here the CDR3 reads CATLPSGVETQYF. CDR3 in DNA: TGTGCCACCCTTCCCTCAGGGGTGGAGACCCAGTACTTC.

The V and J genes are TRBV27 and TRBJ2-1; TRBD2 is a possible D gene (5 bases). V lost 7 bases and J 4 bases, leaving 5 bases between the germline ends. The CDR3 has 11 amino acids. The germline CDR1 and CDR2 sequences are MNHEY and SMNVEV (reference sequence). The CDR3 DNA sequence: TGTGCCAGCACGGGGTACAATGAGCAGTTCTTC. The encoded protein is CASTGYNEQFF.

The CDR3 region is CASSLRRGRQGLLYSNQPQHF. CDR3 bases: TGTGCCAGCAGTTTACGGAGGGGGCGACAGGGCTTACTCTATAGCAATCAGCCCCAGCATTTT. This chain joins TRBV27 and TRBJ1-5; TRBD1 matches at 7 bases. CDR3 length: 21 residues. J gave up 0 bases and V 2 bases, and 19 bases lay outside the gene matches. CDR1 and CDR2 from the germline V gene are MNHEY and SMNVEV (reference sequence).

The V call is TRBV6-1, the J call TRBJ2-1; 11 nucleotides agree with TRBD1. CDR1 and CDR2 from the germline V gene are MNHNS and SASEGT. V lost 6 bases, J lost 9 bases, and 4 bases stayed unmatched. The CDR3 contains 13 residues. CDR3: CASRRTGGIEQFF. The CDR3 coding sequence is TGTGCCAGCAGGAGGACAGGGGGCATTGAGCAGTTCTTC.

CDR3 DNA sequence: TGCGCCAGCAGCCAAGTACGGGGTAAGGGTGAAAAACTGTTTTTT. It is translated as CASSQVRGKGEKLFF. The V call is TRBV4-1, the J call TRBJ1-4; unclear D gene. V was shortened by 1 base and J by 7 bases, with 13 bases between the two germline ends. This CDR3 contains 15 residues. Germline CDR1 reads MGHRA; CDR2 reads YSYEKL.

The chain has TRBV28 and TRBJ1-1; D is possibly TRBD1 (6 bases). CDR3 length: 15 amino acids. Germline values: CDR1 MDHEN, CDR2 SYDVKM. Trimming left V 4 bases short and J 4 bases short, with 16 bases between. The CDR3 coding sequence is TGTGCCAGCAGTTCCCCGGGACAAGGGGGCACTGAAGCTTTCTTT. Translation gives CASSSPGQGGTEAFF.

CDR3 sequence: CASSKAPGQGRHEQYF. The CDR3 nucleotides are TGTGCCAGCAGCAAGGCCCCGGGACAGGGGAGACACGAGCAGTACTTC. This chain joins TRBV21-1 and TRBJ2-7; no check of the table's D call, TRBD1, against the DNA was made. TRBV21-1 is listed as a pseudogene. The CDR3 has 16 amino acids.